One and the same sample provided the 31 T cell receptor beta chains below, sequenced in a study of T cells in Graves' hyperthyroidism and ophthalmopathy. Regions amplified from RNA transcripts were the TCR beta CDR3 regions. Initially, a first-round RT-PCR of the TCR CDR3 employed the HTBI primer set. TCRdb passed the multiplex PCR reads through MiXCR, listing each CDR3 protein once. This table holds a few hundred thousand distinct CDR3 sequences, roughly 15% found once. Sequencing was performed on blood. These receptors originate from a woman in her forties with Graves' ophthalmopathy.

This chain connects TRBV18 to TRBJ1-1; TRBD1 might be the D (6 bases). Per the germline V gene, CDR1 is KGHSH and CDR2 is LQKENI. Trimming took off 3 bases at V and 1 base at J, with 12 bases between the two ends. The CDR3 covers 15 residues. CDR3 in DNA: TGTGCCAGCTCACCGGGGGGGGCGGGGAACACTGAAGCTTTCTTT. It yields the protein CASSPGGAGNTEAFF.

This clonotype occurred many times. The chain joins TRBV15 to TRBJ1-3, with 11 bases aligning to TRBD1. CDR3 length: 15 residues. The germline CDR1 and CDR2 sequences are LNHNV and YYDKDF (reference sequence). V shed 5 bases, J shed 3 bases, and the junction held 3 bases outside the gene matches. The CDR3 nucleotides read TGTGCCACCAGCCAGGACAGGGGGCTTGGAAACACCATATATTTT. Residues: CATSQDRGLGNTIYF.

The chain joins TRBV7-2 to TRBJ2-5; D is possibly TRBD2 (6 bases). Germline V lookup: CDR1 SGHTA, CDR2 FQGNSA. Trimming removed 4 bases at V and 1 base at J, with 16 bases between. The CDR3 loop spans 16 amino acids. The CDR3 here is CASSSRRVGGQETQYF. CDR3 coding DNA: TGTGCCAGCAGCTCCCGCCGGGTGGGGGGCCAAGAGACCCAGTACTTC.

V gene TRBV19 combines with J gene TRBJ2-5; D may be TRBD1 (5 bases). The V end lost 4 bases, the J end lost 8 bases, and 11 bases lay between the germline ends. CDR1 and CDR2 (germline): LNHDA, SQIVND (reference sequence). The CDR3 extends over 12 amino acids. The CDR3 DNA sequence: TGTGCCAGTAGTACATTAGGGGAAACCCAGTACTTC. Amino acid sequence: CASSTLGETQYF.

Only a few counts were recorded for this clonotype. The chain joins TRBV30 to TRBJ1-6; 9 positions match TRBD1. Looked up from germline, CDR1 is GTSNPN and CDR2 is SVGIG (reference sequence). The CDR3 totals 17 residues. J gave up 9 bases and V 4 bases, and 16 bases lay outside the gene matches. CDR3 residues: CAWTTAATGGRGSPLHF. CDR3 DNA: TGTGCCTGGACGACCGCCGCTACAGGGGGCAGGGGTTCACCCCTCCACTTT.

V and J are TRBV18 and TRBJ1-1; the D is unclear. The CDR3 totals 15 residues. Between the trimmed V and J ends, which lost 4 bases and 4 bases, there was a span of 16 bases. Germline V gene lookup returns CDR1 KGHSH and CDR2 LQKENI. The CDR3 sequence is CASSRTIKASTEAFF. The CDR3 region has the DNA TGTGCCAGCTCACGAACGATTAAGGCGTCCACTGAAGCTTTCTTT.

The genes are TRBV7-9 and TRBJ1-1; D remains unclear. This CDR3 has 13 amino acids. Germline loops: CDR1 SEHNR, CDR2 FQNEAQ (reference sequence). V lost 5 bases and J 3 bases, leaving 10 bases between the germline ends. CDR3 residues: CASSGGAHTEAFF. CDR3 sequence (DNA): TGTGCCAGCAGCGGCGGAGCGCACACTGAAGCTTTCTTT.

The sample holds a few counts of this clonotype. The chain joins TRBV20-1 to TRBJ2-7, with TRBD1 matching over 9 bases. This CDR3 comprises 14 residues. Trimming cost V 4 bases and J 5 bases; bases outside gene matches: 9. Per the germline V gene, CDR1 is DFQATT and CDR2 is SNEGSKA (reference sequence). DNA for the CDR3: TGCAGTGCTACACGGACAGGGGTGAGGAACGAGCAGTACTTC. Its protein product is CSATRTGVRNEQYF.

The chain joins TRBV10-3 to TRBJ2-7; D possibly corresponds to TRBD1 (5 bases). The CDR3 runs 12 residues. Trimming pared 5 bases from V and 3 bases from J, leaving 8 bases between. Germline V CDR1 and CDR2: ENHRY, SYGVKD. In nucleotides, the CDR3 is TGTGCCATCAGTTCGGACAACTACGAGCAGTACTTC. Residues: CAISSDNYEQYF.

This clonotype was detected many times. The chain employs TRBV29-1 and TRBJ1-1, with 9 bases aligning to TRBD1. The germline V gene has CDR1 SQVTM and CDR2 ANQGSEA. Trimming at V came to 5 bases and at J to 2 bases, leaving 6 bases not matched to a gene. This CDR3 region has 14 residues. The CDR3 sequence: CSVRLQGANTEAFF. The DNA of the CDR3 is TGCAGCGTTCGATTACAGGGGGCCAACACTGAAGCTTTCTTT.

This clonotype was recorded many times. V gene TRBV27 combines with J gene TRBJ2-3, with 7 bases lining up with TRBD1. This CDR3 region has 16 residues. Germline V gene sequence: CDR1 MNHEY, CDR2 SMNVEV (reference sequence). Trimming at V came to 5 bases and at J to 0 bases, leaving 8 bases not matched to a gene. The CDR3 DNA sequence: TGTGCCAGCAGTCTTATCGGGACAGCCAGCACAGATACGCAGTATTTT. Translating it yields CASSLIGTASTDTQYF.

This clonotype was seen at least ten times. This chain uses TRBV6-1 with TRBJ2-1, with a possible D match to TRBD1 (5 bases). Looked up from germline, CDR1 is MNHNS and CDR2 is SASEGT. The ends were cut back, 5 bases at V and 2 bases at J, with 13 bases in the middle. There are 15 residues in the CDR3. The CDR3 DNA reads as TGTGCCAGCAGTCCTGACAGTAATGCCTACAATGAGCAGTTCTTC. This encodes CASSPDSNAYNEQFF.

This clonotype showed up just a few times. The chain carries TRBV20-1 and TRBJ2-1; no clear D gene. Germline V CDR1 and CDR2: DFQATT, SNEGSKA (reference sequence). CDR3 length: 14 amino acids. The ends were cut back, 1 base at V and 2 bases at J, with 9 bases in the middle. The CDR3 spells CSARGWEAYNEQFF. The DNA of the CDR3 is TGCAGTGCTAGAGGATGGGAAGCCTACAATGAGCAGTTCTTC.

The rearrangement uses TRBV11-3 and TRBJ2-7; the D gene is possibly TRBD2 (6 bases). The CDR3 totals 14 residues. Trimming took off 1 base at V and 3 bases at J, with 10 bases between the two ends. Looked up from germline, CDR1 is SGHNT and CDR2 is YENEEA. As DNA, the CDR3 is TGTGCCAGCAGCTTAGGCCCGCGGGGCTACGAGCAGTACTTC. Amino acids: CASSLGPRGYEQYF.

This clonotype came up many times. In DNA form, the CDR3 reads TGTGCCAGCAGTGGAGGGGGTCTCCCTTCTGGAAACACCATATATTTT. Residues: CASSGGGLPSGNTIYF. The chain combines TRBV28 with TRBJ1-3; possible D gene TRBD1, 6 bases. V was trimmed by 5 bases and J by 1 base, leaving 15 bases between them. The CDR3 extends over 16 amino acids. Germline V gene sequence: CDR1 MDHEN, CDR2 SYDVKM.

The chain uses TRBV5-8 and TRBJ2-4; D is ambiguous. There are 14 residues in the CDR3. Trimming took 4 bases from V and 1 from J, leaving 9 bases between them. Per the germline V gene, CDR1 is SGHTS and CDR2 is YDEGEE. CDR3 in DNA: TGTGCCAGCAGCCCCGTGGGGGCCAAAAACATTCAGTACTTC. It yields the protein CASSPVGAKNIQYF.

This clonotype was observed many times. This chain uses TRBV6-1 with TRBJ1-2; 10 bases are a match to TRBD1. V shed 5 bases, J shed 4 bases, and the junction held 4 bases outside the gene matches. Germline CDR1 MNHNS, CDR2 SASEGT. The CDR3 totals 14 residues. In DNA, the CDR3 is TGTGCCAGCAGTAGACAGGGGGCGGCCTATGGCTACACCTTC. Translated, it gives CASSRQGAAYGYTF.

The chain employs TRBV20-1 and TRBJ2-1, with 8 positions matching TRBD2. Germline loops: CDR1 DFQATT, CDR2 SNEGSKA (reference sequence). The trim removed 4 bases at V and 5 bases at J, leaving 13 bases unmatched. This CDR3 has 16 amino acids. CDR3 loop: CSATKIRLANNNEQFF. The CDR3 DNA is TGCAGTGCTACAAAAATAAGACTAGCGAATAACAATGAGCAGTTCTTC.

In its sample, this clonotype was seen many times. The rearrangement joins TRBV5-5 to TRBJ2-1, with D unclear. V lost 0 bases and J lost 5, with 6 bases in between. Germline assignment: CDR1 SGHKS and CDR2 YYEKEE (reference sequence). The CDR3 is 13 residues long. The CDR3 bases are TGTGCCAGCAGCTTGGGCCCCCACAATGAGCAGTTCTTC. Residues: CASSLGPHNEQFF.

For this clonotype: Compared with germline, one end of the junction differs, possibly owing to a read error. This chain connects TRBV11-1 to TRBJ2-1; 8 nucleotides align to TRBD2. This CDR3 comprises 14 residues. CDR1 and CDR2 (germline): SGHAT, FQDESV (reference sequence). CDR3 sequence (DNA): TGTGCCAGCAGCTCCCTAGCGGGTTACAATGAGCGGTTCTTC. Its protein is CASSSLAGYNERFF.

This clonotype was seen many times. This chain joins TRBV9 and TRBJ2-5; 12 nucleotides line up with TRBD2. The germline V gene encodes CDR1 SGDLS and CDR2 YYNGEE. V trimming: 6 bases; J trimming: 5 bases; junction bases outside the gene matches: 8. The CDR3 consists of 15 residues. CDR3 amino acids: CASTTSSGRGETQYF. Here the CDR3 DNA reads TGTGCCAGCACCACCTCTAGCGGGAGGGGGGAGACCCAGTACTTC.

Only a few counts were recorded for this clonotype. The rearrangement uses TRBV30 and TRBJ1-1, with D possibly matching TRBD1 (5 bases). V was trimmed by 1 base and J by 4 bases, leaving 16 bases between them. This CDR3 region has 15 residues. Germline CDR1 and CDR2: GTSNPN and SVGIG (reference sequence). DNA for the CDR3: TGTGCCTGGAGTGCCGGGTGGATTGGGGGCACTGAAGCTTTCTTT. Residues: CAWSAGWIGGTEAFF.

This clonotype has ten or more counts. The V gene is TRBV20-1, the J gene TRBJ1-1; no firm D call. Germline CDR1 is DFQATT and CDR2 is SNEGSKA (reference sequence). Trimming took off 4 bases at V and 8 bases at J, with 14 bases between the two ends. This CDR3 has 12 amino acids. CDR3 loop: CSAKDAALEAFF. CDR3 in DNA: TGCAGTGCTAAGGATGCGGCGTTAGAAGCTTTCTTT.

The rearrangement uses TRBV4-1 and TRBJ2-3; TRBD2 matches at 13 bases. The trim removed 5 bases at V and 1 base at J, leaving 12 bases unmatched. The germline V gene has CDR1 MGHRA and CDR2 YSYEKL. The CDR3 totals 19 residues. CDR3 amino acids: CASSSRGFGLAGGTDTQYF. DNA of the CDR3: TGCGCCAGCAGCTCTCGTGGGTTTGGACTAGCGGGGGGCACAGATACGCAGTATTTT.

At least ten counts were recorded for this clonotype. The V gene is TRBV28, the J gene TRBJ2-2; 7 bases line up with TRBD2. The V segment lost 1 base and the J segment 1 base; nucleotides outside the gene matches: 3. CDR1 is MDHEN, CDR2 SYDVKM, per germline. The CDR3 has 16 amino acids. CDR3 region: CASSLFASGNTGELFF. The DNA for the CDR3 is TGTGCCAGCAGTTTATTCGCTAGCGGGAACACCGGGGAGCTGTTTTTT.

Many counts were recorded for this clonotype. This sequence joins TRBV12-3 or TRBV12-4 and TRBJ2-3, with D unclear. This CDR3 region has 13 residues. V lost 0 bases to trimming and J lost 2 bases, with 3 bases between them. DNA of the CDR3: TGTGCCAGCAGTTTAGCGACCACAGATACGCAGTATTTT. Translated, it gives CASSLATTDTQYF.

The table lists this clonotype with a few counts. The J gene is TRBJ2-6, the V gene TRBV3-1; D unclear. Per germline, CDR1 LGHDT and CDR2 YNNKEL (reference sequence). The V end lost 0 bases, the J end lost 5 bases, and 8 bases lay between the germline ends. The CDR3 loop spans 15 amino acids. In DNA form, the CDR3 reads TGTGCCAGCAGCCAAGATGTGAACAGGGCCAACGTCCTGACTTTC. Amino acid sequence: CASSQDVNRANVLTF.

In regard to this clonotype: A read error may explain this, as a much larger clone is one base away. V gene TRBV29-1 combines with J gene TRBJ2-3; D gene uncertain. CDR1 is SQVTM, CDR2 ANQGSEA, per germline. CDR3 size: 12 residues. The CDR3 reads CSVEERVDKQYF. CDR3 DNA: TGCAGCGTTGAAGAAAGGGTCGATAAGCAGTATTTT.

This clonotype has a handful of counts. The chain couples TRBV4-1 to TRBJ2-7, with no clear D. The V end was cut by 1 base, the J end by 0 bases, with 13 bases between. This CDR3 contains 16 residues. Per germline, CDR1 MGHRA and CDR2 YSYEKL. In DNA form, the CDR3 reads TGCGCCAGCAGCCAAGCCTATACCAGAAACTCCTACGAGCAGTACTTC. Protein sequence: CASSQAYTRNSYEQYF.

The sample holds many counts of this clonotype. CDR3 bases: TGCGCCAGCAGCCAAGATGGGAGTCAGCCCCAGCATTTT. This gives the protein CASSQDGSQPQHF. This sequence joins TRBV4-1 and TRBJ1-5, with unresolved D. CDR1 is MGHRA, CDR2 YSYEKL, per germline. Trimming cost V 0 bases and J 6 bases, with 6 bases left between them. The CDR3 is made up of 13 amino acids.

This clonotype was seen at least ten times. This chain joins TRBV12-3 or TRBV12-4 and TRBJ2-7, with D possibly being TRBD2 (5 bases). Trimming cost V 5 bases and J 2 bases, with 22 bases left between them. The length of the CDR3 is 17 residues. The CDR3 region has the DNA TGTGCCAGCAGTCGTAACGAATTCGGGGTTTCTCCCTACGAGCAGTACTTC. Translating gives CASSRNEFGVSPYEQYF.